The TCR beta chain under discussion was sequenced for a study of low-dose radiotherapy and immunotherapy resistance in tumors. Study overall: Cohort 2, a group dosed every two weeks at 1 Gy per fraction, received 13 Gy in total over 26 weeks. Intravenous cyclophosphamide 200 mg/m2 was given every two weeks, one day before radiation and immunotherapy. Every day for four cycles from cycle 1 day 1, patients took 300 mg of oral aspirin.

The sample's time point: before trial treatment. This clonotype was counted many times. Trimming took 1 base from V and 4 from J; bases not matched to a gene: 3. CDR3 length: 14 amino acids. Germline CDR1 reads SGHKS; CDR2 reads YYEKEE (reference sequence). Alpha- and beta-chain coverage of first-strand cDNA came from TRAV- and TRBV-specific primers. A roughly 20-cycle PCR with a constant-region primer and V-primer adapter amplified TCRs. Researchers amplified the isolated mRNA using in vitro transcription. TCRdb reprocessed the reads with MiXCR, giving one entry per CDR3 protein. This sample has 54,000 or so distinct CDR3 sequences, with approximately 25% found just once.

The clonotype comes from a male donor with prostate cancer. V is TRBV5-5 and J is TRBJ2-7; TRBD1 matches at 9 bases. Specimen: PBMCs, collected before treatment. This CDR3 reads CASSLMGQGYEQYF. The CDR3 coding sequence is TGTGCCAGCAGCTTGATGGGACAGGGTTACGAGCAGTACTTC.